Below, 15 T cell receptor beta chains from the same sample are listed, as sequenced in a study of T cells expressing NK-cell markers. TCRdb re-called the 5' RACE reads and catalogs CDR3 proteins one per entry, DNA excluded. This sample carries around 100,000 distinct CDR3 sequences, with about 18% going to the ten biggest clones. The sample was blood T cells: a sorted CD56 or NKG2C T cell subset, CD4+ or CD8+ T cells, or bulk PBMC T cells (not recorded which). These receptors were taken from a woman aged 18-70 years in good health.

V and J are TRBV7-8 and TRBJ1-4; TCRdb's D call, TRBD1, is unchecked because there is no DNA. The CDR3 has 19 amino acids. The germline CDR1 and CDR2 sequences are SGHVS and FQNEAQ. CDR3 protein: CASSYHLGTGDGTNEKLFF.

The rearrangement links TRBV19 to TRBJ2-7; TCRdb picks TRBD2, but there is no DNA to check that call. CDR1 is LNHDA and CDR2 is SQIVND in the germline V gene (reference sequence). The CDR3 length is 16 residues. The CDR3 spells CASSVSGGGPSDEQYF.

V gene TRBV20-1 combines with J gene TRBJ2-3; TCRdb's assignment of TRBD1 cannot be checked, as there is no DNA. CDR3 length equals 13 residues. Germline V gives CDR1 DFQATT, CDR2 SNEGSKA (reference sequence). The CDR3 region is CSAKAGEVDTQYF.

V is TRBV18 and J is TRBJ1-1; TCRdb designates TRBD1, a call that cannot be tested without DNA. CDR1 KGHSH and CDR2 LQKENI come from the germline V gene. The CDR3 sequence is 14 residues long. The CDR3 sequence: CASSRGQGEVAAFF.

The chain links TRBV9 to TRBJ2-7; TCRdb's assignment of TRBD1 cannot be checked, as there is no DNA. Looked up from germline, CDR1 is SGDLS and CDR2 is YYNGEE. This CDR3 spans 14 amino acids. The chain's CDR3 is CASSAGGSTYEQYF.

The chain combines TRBV9 with TRBJ2-5; TCRdb's D call, TRBD1, is unchecked because there is no DNA. CDR1 is SGDLS, CDR2 YYNGEE, per germline. The CDR3 totals 15 residues. The CDR3 region is CASSVEGRYQETQYF.

V is TRBV29-1 and J is TRBJ2-7. This CDR3 comprises 12 residues. Germline assignment: CDR1 SQVTM and CDR2 ANQGSEA. CDR3 region: CSVVAGPYEQYF.

The chain recombines TRBV2 with TRBJ2-1; TCRdb gives TRBD1 as the D gene, but with no DNA this cannot be confirmed. This CDR3 contains 14 residues. CDR1 and CDR2 from the germline V gene are SNHLY and FYNNEI. CDR3: CASSVGRAYNEQFF.

This chain uses TRBV11-1 with TRBJ2-5; TCRdb designates TRBD2, a call that cannot be tested without DNA. Germline loops: CDR1 SGHAT, CDR2 FQDESV (reference sequence). The CDR3 sequence is 18 residues long. The CDR3 sequence is CASSLAPLGWGLGETQYF.

The rearrangement uses TRBV7-2 and TRBJ2-7; TCRdb's D call, TRBD1, is unchecked because there is no DNA. Germline CDR1 and CDR2: SGHTA and FQGNSA. The CDR3 covers 14 residues. The CDR3 here is CASSPGIVSYEQYF. The whole variable domain, filled in from reference TRBV7-2 and TRBJ2-7, reads GAGVSQSPSNKVTEKGKDVELRCDPISGHTALYWYRQSLGQGLEFLIYFQGNSAPDKSGLPSDRFSAERTGGSVSTLTIQRTQQEDSAVYLCASSPGIVSYEQYFGPGTRLTVT.

The chain links TRBV21-1 to TRBJ1-5; with no DNA, the TCRdb D assignment of TRBD1 cannot be verified. TRBV21-1 is annotated as a pseudogene. The CDR3 has 15 amino acids. CDR3 sequence: CASSKAWTGAKPQHF.

This chain links TRBV29-1 with TRBJ1-1; no DNA is available, so the TRBD1 call from TCRdb remains unchecked. Germline lookup yields CDR1 SQVTM and CDR2 ANQGSEA. There are 11 residues in the CDR3. CDR3 sequence reads: CSAEGQPEAFF. The full variable domain, its missing parts supplied by reference TRBV29-1 and TRBJ1-1, is SAVISQKPSRDICQRGTSLTIQCQVDSQVTMMFWYRQQPGQSLTLIATANQGSEATYESGFVIDKFPISRPNLTFSTLTVSNMSPEDSSIYLCSAEGQPEAFFGQGTRLTVV.

The chain is built from TRBV27 and TRBJ2-1; lacking DNA, the TRBD2 call made by TCRdb goes unchecked. CDR1 MNHEY and CDR2 SMNVEV come from the germline V gene (reference sequence). The CDR3 spans 18 residues. The CDR3 loop is CASSLFDPTSGPYNEQFF.

V gene TRBV20-1 combines with J gene TRBJ2-7. CDR3 length: 12 residues. Looked up from germline, CDR1 is DFQATT and CDR2 is SNEGSKA (reference sequence). The CDR3 spells CSARGMSYEQYF.

V gene TRBV19 combines with J gene TRBJ2-5; checking the TCRdb D call of TRBD2 is not possible without DNA. CDR3 length: 14 amino acids. Germline CDR1 and CDR2: LNHDA and SQIVND (reference sequence). CDR3 loop: CASGGVGLQETQYF.